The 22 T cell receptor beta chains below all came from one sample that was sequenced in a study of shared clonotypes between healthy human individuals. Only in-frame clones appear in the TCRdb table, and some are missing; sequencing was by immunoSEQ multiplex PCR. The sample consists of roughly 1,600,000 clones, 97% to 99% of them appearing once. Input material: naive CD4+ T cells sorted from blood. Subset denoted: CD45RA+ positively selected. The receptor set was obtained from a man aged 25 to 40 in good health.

CDR3 loop: CASRHSTGLGAGNQPQHF. The DNA for the CDR3 is TGTGCCAGCAGGCACTCGACAGGGCTAGGGGCAGGGAATCAGCCCCAGCATTTT. The rearrangement uses TRBV27 and TRBJ1-5; 7 bases fit TRBD1. The CDR3 length is 18 residues. Losses at the gene ends were 6 bases for V and 4 bases for J; bases not matched to a gene: 18. Germline CDR1 is MNHEY and CDR2 is SMNVEV (reference sequence).

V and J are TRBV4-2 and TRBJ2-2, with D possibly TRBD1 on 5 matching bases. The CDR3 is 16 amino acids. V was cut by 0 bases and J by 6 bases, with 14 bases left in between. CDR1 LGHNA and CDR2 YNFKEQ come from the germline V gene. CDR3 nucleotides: TGTGCCAGCAGCCAAGACCCCAGGGCGACCGCCGGGGAGCTGTTTTTT. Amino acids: CASSQDPRATAGELFF.

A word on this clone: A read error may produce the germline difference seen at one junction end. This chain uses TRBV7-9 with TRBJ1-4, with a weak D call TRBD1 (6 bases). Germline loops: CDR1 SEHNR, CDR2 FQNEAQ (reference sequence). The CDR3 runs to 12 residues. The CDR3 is CASSLGAGARRF. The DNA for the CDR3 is TGTGCCAGCAGCTTAGGCGCGGGGGCCAGGCGCTTT.

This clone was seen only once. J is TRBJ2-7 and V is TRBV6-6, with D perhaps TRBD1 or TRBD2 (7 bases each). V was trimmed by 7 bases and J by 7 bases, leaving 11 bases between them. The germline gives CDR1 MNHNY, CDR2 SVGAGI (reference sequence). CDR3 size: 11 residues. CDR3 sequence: CASTQGGEQYF. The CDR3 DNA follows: TGTGCCAGCACTCAGGGGGGGGAGCAGTACTTC.

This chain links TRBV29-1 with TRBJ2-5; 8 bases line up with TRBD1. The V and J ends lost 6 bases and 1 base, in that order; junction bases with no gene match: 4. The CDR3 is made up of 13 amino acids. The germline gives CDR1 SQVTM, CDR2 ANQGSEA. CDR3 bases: TGCAGCGTATCCGGGACAGGCCAAGAGACCCAGTACTTC. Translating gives CSVSGTGQETQYF.

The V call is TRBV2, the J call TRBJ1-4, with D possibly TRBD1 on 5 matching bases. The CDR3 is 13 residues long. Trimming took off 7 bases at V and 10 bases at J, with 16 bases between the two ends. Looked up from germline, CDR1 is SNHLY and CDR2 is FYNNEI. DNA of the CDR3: TGTGCCAGCAACCGGGACCACGACGGAAAACTGTTTTTT. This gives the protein CASNRDHDGKLFF.

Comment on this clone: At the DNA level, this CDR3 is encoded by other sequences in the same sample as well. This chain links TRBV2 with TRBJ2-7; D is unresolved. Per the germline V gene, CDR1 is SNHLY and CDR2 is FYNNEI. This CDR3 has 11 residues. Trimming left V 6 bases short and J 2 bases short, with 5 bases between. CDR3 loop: CASSPAYEQYF. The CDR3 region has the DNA TGTGCCAGCAGCCCGGCCTACGAGCAGTACTTC.

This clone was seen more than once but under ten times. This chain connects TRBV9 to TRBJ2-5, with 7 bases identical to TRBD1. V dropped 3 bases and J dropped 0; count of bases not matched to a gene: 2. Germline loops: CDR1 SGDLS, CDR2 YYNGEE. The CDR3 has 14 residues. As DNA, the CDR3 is TGTGCCAGCAGCGCTGGGACAGACCAAGAGACCCAGTACTTC. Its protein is CASSAGTDQETQYF.

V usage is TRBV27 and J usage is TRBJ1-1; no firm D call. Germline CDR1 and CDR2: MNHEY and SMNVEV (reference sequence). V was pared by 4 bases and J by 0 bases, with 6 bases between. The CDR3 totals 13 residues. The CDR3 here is CASSSILNTEAFF. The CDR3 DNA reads TGTGCCAGCAGTTCTATCTTGAACACTGAAGCTTTCTTT.

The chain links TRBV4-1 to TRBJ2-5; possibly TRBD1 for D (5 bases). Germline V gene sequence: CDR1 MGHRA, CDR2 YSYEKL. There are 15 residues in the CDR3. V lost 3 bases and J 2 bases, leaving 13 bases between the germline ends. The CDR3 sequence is CASSHLPTEQETQYF. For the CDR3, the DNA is TGCGCCAGCAGCCACTTGCCGACAGAACAAGAGACCCAGTACTTC.

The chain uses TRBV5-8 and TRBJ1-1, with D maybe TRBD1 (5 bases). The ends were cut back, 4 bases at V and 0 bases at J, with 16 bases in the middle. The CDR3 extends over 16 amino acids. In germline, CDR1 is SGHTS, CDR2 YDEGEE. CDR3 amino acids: CASSLTGHGLNTEAFF. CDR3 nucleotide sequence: TGTGCCAGCAGCCTAACCGGACACGGGCTGAACACTGAAGCTTTCTTT.

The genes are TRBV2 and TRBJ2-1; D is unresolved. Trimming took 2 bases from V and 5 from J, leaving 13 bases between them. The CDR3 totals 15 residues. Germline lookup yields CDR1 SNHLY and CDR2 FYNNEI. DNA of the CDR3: TGTGCCAGCAGTGAAACTCCCTACCCCCACAATGAGCAGTTCTTC. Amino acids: CASSETPYPHNEQFF.

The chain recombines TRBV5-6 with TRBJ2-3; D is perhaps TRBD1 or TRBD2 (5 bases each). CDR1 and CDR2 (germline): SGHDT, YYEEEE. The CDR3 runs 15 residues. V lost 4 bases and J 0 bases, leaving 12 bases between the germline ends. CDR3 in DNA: TGTGCCAGCAGCAAGGGACGGGTTAGCACAGATACGCAGTATTTT. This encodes CASSKGRVSTDTQYF.

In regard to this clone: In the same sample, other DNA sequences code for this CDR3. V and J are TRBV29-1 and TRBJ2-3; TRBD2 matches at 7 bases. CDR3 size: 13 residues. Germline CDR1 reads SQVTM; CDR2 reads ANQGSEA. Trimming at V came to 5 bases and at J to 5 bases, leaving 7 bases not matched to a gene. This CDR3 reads CSVSRGRGDTQYF. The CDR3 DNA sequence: TGCAGCGTTTCTCGGGGGAGGGGAGATACGCAGTATTTT.

CDR3 sequence reads: CASSLGDPLEQYF. CDR3 bases: TGTGCCAGCAGCTTAGGCGATCCTCTCGAGCAGTACTTC. The gene calls are TRBV7-9 and TRBJ2-7; D ambiguous. The V gene's germline CDR1 is SEHNR and CDR2 FQNEAQ (reference sequence). The CDR3 loop spans 13 amino acids. V was trimmed by 1 base and J by 6 bases, leaving 10 bases between them. The whole variable domain, remainder taken from reference TRBV7-9 and TRBJ2-7, is DTGVSQNPRHKITKRGQNVTFRCDPISEHNRLYWYRQTLGQGPEFLTYFQNEAQLEKSRLLSDRFSAERPKGSFSTLEIQRTEQGDSAMYLCASSLGDPLEQYFGPGTRLTVT.

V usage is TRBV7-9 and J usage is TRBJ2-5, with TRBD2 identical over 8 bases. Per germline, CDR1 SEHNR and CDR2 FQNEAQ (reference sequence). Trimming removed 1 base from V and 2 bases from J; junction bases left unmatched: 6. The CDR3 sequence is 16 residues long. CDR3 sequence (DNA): TGTGCCAGCAGCTTAGAAGCGGGAGTGGTGCAAGAGACCCAGTACTTC. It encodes CASSLEAGVVQETQYF.

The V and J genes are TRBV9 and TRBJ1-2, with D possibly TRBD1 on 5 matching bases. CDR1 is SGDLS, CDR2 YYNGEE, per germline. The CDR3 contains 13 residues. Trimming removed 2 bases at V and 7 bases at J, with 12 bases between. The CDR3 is CASSVLGASGYTF. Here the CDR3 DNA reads TGTGCCAGCAGCGTGTTAGGGGCCAGTGGCTACACCTTC.

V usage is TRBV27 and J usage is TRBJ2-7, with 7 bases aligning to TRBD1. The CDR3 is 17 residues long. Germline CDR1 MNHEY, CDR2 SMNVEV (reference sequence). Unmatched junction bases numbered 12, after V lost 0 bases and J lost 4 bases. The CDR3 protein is CASSLSPGWQGEYEQYF. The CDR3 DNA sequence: TGTGCCAGCAGTTTATCTCCGGGATGGCAGGGGGAATACGAGCAGTACTTC.

CDR3 region: CASSPRTSGSVPFF. The DNA for the CDR3 is TGTGCCAGCAGCCCGAGGACTAGCGGGAGTGTGCCGTTCTTC. The V gene is TRBV5-4, the J gene TRBJ2-1; TRBD2 agrees at 13 bases. The CDR3 consists of 14 residues. J lost 15 bases, V lost 4 bases, and 10 bases had no gene match. The germline CDR1 and CDR2 sequences are SGHNT and YYREEE (reference sequence).

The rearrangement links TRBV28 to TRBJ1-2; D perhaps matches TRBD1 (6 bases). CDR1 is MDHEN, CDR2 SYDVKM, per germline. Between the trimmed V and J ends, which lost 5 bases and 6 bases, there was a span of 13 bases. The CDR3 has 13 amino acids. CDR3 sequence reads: CASSITGTDGYTF. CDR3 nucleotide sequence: TGTGCCAGCAGTATTACAGGGACGGATGGCTACACCTTC.

This chain's CDR3 is CASSLVSVGRGPQETQYF. The CDR3 DNA is TGTGCCAGCAGCTTAGTATCGGTGGGGCGCGGGCCACAAGAGACCCAGTACTTC. The J gene is TRBJ2-5, the V gene TRBV7-2; D is possibly TRBD1 or TRBD2 (5 bases each). V was pared by 1 base and J by 2 bases, with 20 bases between. Germline lookup yields CDR1 SGHTA and CDR2 FQGNSA. There are 18 residues in the CDR3.

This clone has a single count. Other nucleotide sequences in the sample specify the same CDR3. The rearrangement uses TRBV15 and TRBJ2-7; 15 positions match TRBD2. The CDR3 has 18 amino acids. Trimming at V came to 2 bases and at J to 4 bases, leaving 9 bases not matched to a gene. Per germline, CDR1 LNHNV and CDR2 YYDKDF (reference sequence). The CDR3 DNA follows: TGTGCCACCAGCAGAAGAGGACTAGCGGGAGGGCCCGGGTACGAGCAGTACTTC. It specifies CATSRRGLAGGPGYEQYF.